The 12 T cell receptor beta chains presented below share a single source sample, sequenced in a study of shared clonotypes between healthy human individuals. The assay was immunoSEQ multiplex PCR, and TCRdb's table has in-frame clones only and misses some. The data hold about 1 million clones, with about 75% observed a single time. Sequencing was performed on memory CD4+ T cells sorted from blood. Subset given: CD45RA-negative fraction. The receptors shown here come from a man aged 18 to 29 in good health.

This clone was seen once. V and J are TRBV6-6 and TRBJ2-2; 9 bases match TRBD1. The CDR3 runs 16 residues. The germline CDR1 and CDR2 sequences are MNHNY and SVGAGI (reference sequence). Germline trimming cut 6 bases from V and 3 bases from J; bases unmatched to any gene: 8. CDR3 protein: CASSPGTGSHTGELFF. CDR3 nucleotide sequence: TGTGCCAGCAGCCCCGGGACAGGGTCTCACACCGGGGAGCTGTTTTTT.

The V call is TRBV5-1, the J call TRBJ2-5; D assignment may be TRBD1 or TRBD2 (5 bases each). The germline CDR1 and CDR2 sequences are SGHRS and YFSETQ. The CDR3 consists of 15 residues. V shed 4 bases and J shed 3 bases, with 16 bases lying between them. Here the CDR3 reads CASSRTPGTEETQYF. CDR3 sequence (DNA): TGCGCCAGCAGCCGAACCCCCGGGACCGAAGAGACCCAGTACTTC.

The J gene is TRBJ2-3, the V gene TRBV11-2, with D hard to call. This CDR3 contains 13 residues. V lost 5 bases and J lost 4, with 10 bases in between. Germline V gene lookup returns CDR1 SGHAT and CDR2 FQNNGV. The CDR3 DNA reads TGTGCCAGCAGCCGCGAGTGGGCAGATACGCAGTATTTT. It translates to CASSREWADTQYF.

V is TRBV6-6 and J is TRBJ1-5; 9 bases align to TRBD1. This CDR3 is built from 14 residues. The J segment lost 7 bases and the V segment lost 4 bases, leaving 5 bases of the junction unmatched. Germline CDR1 is MNHNY and CDR2 is SVGAGI (reference sequence). The CDR3 DNA is TGTGCCAGCAGTTCGGAACAGGGGGCACAGCCCCAGCATTTT. Translating gives CASSSEQGAQPQHF.

The V and J genes are TRBV10-3 and TRBJ1-1, with 7 bases fitting TRBD1. V shed 10 bases and J 5 bases; nucleotides not matched to a gene: 10. Germline V CDR1 and CDR2: ENHRY, SYGVKD. This CDR3 has 13 amino acids. The CDR3 loop reads CATGQALGTEAFF. CDR3 nucleotide sequence: TGTGCCACTGGACAGGCCCTGGGTACTGAAGCTTTCTTT.

V usage is TRBV6-5 and J usage is TRBJ2-7; TRBD2 is a possible D gene (6 bases). This CDR3 has 15 amino acids. Trimming shortened V by 2 bases and J by 5 bases, and 16 bases separated the two germline ends. Germline-derived CDR1 and CDR2 are MNHEY and SVGAGI. The CDR3: CASSYAGRSAHEQYF. The CDR3 region has the DNA TGTGCCAGCAGTTACGCGGGGAGGTCGGCGCACGAGCAGTACTTC.

The chain couples TRBV6-6 to TRBJ1-2; 7 nucleotides align to TRBD1. The CDR3 has 15 residues. After removal of 4 bases from V and 3 bases from J, the junction contained 8 bases not matched to a gene. Germline V gene data show CDR1 as MNHNY and CDR2 as SVGAGI (reference sequence). Written as DNA, the CDR3 is TGTGCCAGCAGTTCCCTACGGACAGGCCACTATGGCTACACCTTC. Protein sequence: CASSSLRTGHYGYTF.

This clone was counted at least ten times. The gene calls are TRBV4-3 and TRBJ2-7; possible D gene TRBD2, 6 bases. V lost 0 bases and J 2 bases, leaving 11 bases between the germline ends. Germline V CDR1 and CDR2: LGHNA, YSLEER. There are 15 residues in the CDR3. DNA of the CDR3: TGCGCCAGCAGCCAAGATAGGGCTAGCGCCTACGAGCAGTACTTC. Amino acid sequence: CASSQDRASAYEQYF.

This chain links TRBV2 with TRBJ2-7; 10 bases fit TRBD2. CDR1 is SNHLY, CDR2 FYNNEI, per germline. The CDR3 runs to 14 residues. Unmatched junction bases numbered 5, after V lost 6 bases and J lost 3 bases. The CDR3 nucleotides are TGTGCCAGCAGCCAGACTAGCGGGCTCTACGAGCAGTACTTC. Its protein is CASSQTSGLYEQYF. The full variable domain, its missing parts supplied by reference TRBV2 and TRBJ2-7, is EPEVTQTPSHQVTQMGQEVILRCVPISNHLYFYWYRQILGQKVEFLVSFYNNEISEKSEIFDDQFSVERPDGSNFTLKIRSTKLEDSAMYFCASSQTSGLYEQYFGPGTRLTVT.

The chain is built from TRBV2 and TRBJ1-1, with D possibly TRBD1 on 6 matching bases. CDR1 is SNHLY and CDR2 is FYNNEI in the germline V gene. The V end was cut by 6 bases, the J end by 7 bases, with 15 bases between. This CDR3 has 13 amino acids. CDR3 region: CASRLNRAGEAFF. The CDR3 region has the DNA TGTGCCAGCAGACTAAACAGGGCCGGTGAAGCTTTCTTT.

This clone was seen just once. The V and J genes are TRBV6-1 and TRBJ2-3; 9 bases fit TRBD2. CDR1 and CDR2 (germline): MNHNS, SASEGT. V lost 7 bases to trimming and J lost 3 bases; unmatched junction nucleotides: 8. The CDR3 is 15 residues long. CDR3 in amino acids: CASKEMRGGTDTQYF. As DNA, the CDR3 is TGTGCCAGCAAGGAAATGCGGGGGGGGACAGATACGCAGTATTTT.

The genes are TRBV10-1 and TRBJ1-2, with D perhaps TRBD1 (6 bases). The CDR3 sequence is 14 residues long. The germline CDR1 and CDR2 sequences are WNHNN and SYGVQD (reference sequence). V gave up 4 bases and J gave up 1 base, with 10 bases separating them. DNA of the CDR3: TGCGCCAGCAGTGGGGAACAGGGTAACTATGGCTACACCTTC. Its translation: CASSGEQGNYGYTF.